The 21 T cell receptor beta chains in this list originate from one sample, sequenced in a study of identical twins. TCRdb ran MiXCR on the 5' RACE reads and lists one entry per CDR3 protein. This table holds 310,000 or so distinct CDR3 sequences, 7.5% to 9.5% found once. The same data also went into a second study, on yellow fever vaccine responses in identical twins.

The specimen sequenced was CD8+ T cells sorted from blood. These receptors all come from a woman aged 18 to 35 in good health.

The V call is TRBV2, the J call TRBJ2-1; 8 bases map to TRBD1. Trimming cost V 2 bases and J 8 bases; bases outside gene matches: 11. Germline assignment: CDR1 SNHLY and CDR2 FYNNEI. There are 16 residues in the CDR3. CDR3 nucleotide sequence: TGTGCCAGCAGTGAATTCTTGGGTCAGGGGGCCCATGAGCAGTTCTTC. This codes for CASSEFLGQGAHEQFF. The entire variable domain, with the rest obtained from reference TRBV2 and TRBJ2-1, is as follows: EPEVTQTPSHQVTQMGQEVILRCVPISNHLYFYWYRQILGQKVEFLVSFYNNEISEKSEIFDDQFSVERPDGSNFTLKIRSTKLEDSAMYFCASSEFLGQGAHEQFFGPGTRLTVL.

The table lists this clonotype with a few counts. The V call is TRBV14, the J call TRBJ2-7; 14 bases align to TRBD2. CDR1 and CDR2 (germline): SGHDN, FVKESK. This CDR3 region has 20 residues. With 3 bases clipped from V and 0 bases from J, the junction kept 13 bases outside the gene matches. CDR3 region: CASSHPRPGLAGVLSYEQYF. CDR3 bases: TGTGCCAGCAGCCATCCGCGACCGGGACTAGCGGGAGTCCTCTCCTACGAGCAGTACTTC.

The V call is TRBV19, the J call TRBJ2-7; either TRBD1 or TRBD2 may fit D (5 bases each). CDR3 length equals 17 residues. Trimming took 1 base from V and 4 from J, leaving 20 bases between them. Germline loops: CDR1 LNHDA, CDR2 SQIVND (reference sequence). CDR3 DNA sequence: TGTGCCAGTAGTATAGTCAGTGGGGGAGTGAACGATTACGAGCAGTACTTC. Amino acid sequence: CASSIVSGGVNDYEQYF.

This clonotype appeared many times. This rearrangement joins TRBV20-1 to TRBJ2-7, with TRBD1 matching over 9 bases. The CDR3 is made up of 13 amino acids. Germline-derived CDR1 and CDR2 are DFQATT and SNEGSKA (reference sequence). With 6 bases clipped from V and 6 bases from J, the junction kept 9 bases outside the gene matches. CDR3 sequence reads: CSAKGQGDLEQYF. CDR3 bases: TGCAGTGCGAAGGGACAGGGTGATCTCGAGCAGTACTTC.

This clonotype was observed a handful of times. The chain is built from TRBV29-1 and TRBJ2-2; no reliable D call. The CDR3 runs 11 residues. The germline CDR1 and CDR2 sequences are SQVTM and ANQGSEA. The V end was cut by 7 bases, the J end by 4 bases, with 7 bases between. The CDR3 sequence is CSGVTTGELFF. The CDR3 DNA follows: TGCAGCGGAGTGACCACCGGGGAGCTGTTTTTT.

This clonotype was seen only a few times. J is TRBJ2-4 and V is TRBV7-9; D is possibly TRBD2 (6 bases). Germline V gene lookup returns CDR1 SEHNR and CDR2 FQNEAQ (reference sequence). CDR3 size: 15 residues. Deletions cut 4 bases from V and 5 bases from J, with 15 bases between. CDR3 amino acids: CASSSSTWGENIQYF. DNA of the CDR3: TGTGCCAGCAGCTCCAGTACGTGGGGGGAAAACATTCAGTACTTC.

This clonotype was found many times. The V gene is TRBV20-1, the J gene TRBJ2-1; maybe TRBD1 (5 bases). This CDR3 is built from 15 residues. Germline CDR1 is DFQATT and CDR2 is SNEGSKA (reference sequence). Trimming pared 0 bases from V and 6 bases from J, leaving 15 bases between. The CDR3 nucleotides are TGCAGTGCTAGAGAGCTGGCAGGGATTTCCAATGAGCAGTTCTTC. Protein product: CSARELAGISNEQFF.

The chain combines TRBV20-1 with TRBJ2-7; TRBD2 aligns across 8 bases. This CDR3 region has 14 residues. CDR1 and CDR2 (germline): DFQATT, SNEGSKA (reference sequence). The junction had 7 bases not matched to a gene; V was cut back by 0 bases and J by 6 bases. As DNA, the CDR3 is TGCAGTGCTAGAGAAGTAGCGGGAACCCGCGAGCAGTACTTC. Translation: CSAREVAGTREQYF.

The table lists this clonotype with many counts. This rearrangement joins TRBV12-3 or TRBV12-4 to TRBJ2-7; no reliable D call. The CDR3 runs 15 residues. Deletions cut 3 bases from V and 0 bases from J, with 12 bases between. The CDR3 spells CASSFVVVNSYEQYF. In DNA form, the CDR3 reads TGTGCCAGCAGTTTTGTCGTAGTCAACTCCTACGAGCAGTACTTC.

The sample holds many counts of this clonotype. DNA of the CDR3: TGTGCCAGCAGACATAGAGGGTCCGGGGAGACCCAGTACTTC. Protein product: CASRHRGSGETQYF. The chain couples TRBV3-1 to TRBJ2-5, with D perhaps matching TRBD2 (5 bases). V was trimmed by 6 bases and J by 5 bases, leaving 16 bases between them. The CDR3 consists of 14 residues. Germline values: CDR1 LGHDT, CDR2 YNNKEL (reference sequence).

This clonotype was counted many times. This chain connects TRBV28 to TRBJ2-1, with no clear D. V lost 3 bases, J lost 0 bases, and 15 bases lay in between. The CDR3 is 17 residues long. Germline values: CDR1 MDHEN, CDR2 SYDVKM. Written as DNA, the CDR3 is TGTGCCAGCAGTTTTTTTGACACCCTGAGCTCCTACAATGAGCAGTTCTTC. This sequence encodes CASSFFDTLSSYNEQFF. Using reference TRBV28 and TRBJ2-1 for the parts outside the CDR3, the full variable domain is DVKVTQSSRYLVKRTGEKVFLECVQDMDHENMFWYRQDPGLGLRLIYFSYDVKMKEKGDIPEGYSVSREKKERFSLILESASTNQTSMYLCASSFFDTLSSYNEQFFGPGTRLTVL.

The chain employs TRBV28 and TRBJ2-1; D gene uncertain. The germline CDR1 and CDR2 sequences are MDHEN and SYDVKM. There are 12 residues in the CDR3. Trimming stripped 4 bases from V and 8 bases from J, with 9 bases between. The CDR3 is CASSSLEDEQFF. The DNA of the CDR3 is TGTGCCAGCAGTTCCCTAGAGGATGAGCAGTTCTTC.

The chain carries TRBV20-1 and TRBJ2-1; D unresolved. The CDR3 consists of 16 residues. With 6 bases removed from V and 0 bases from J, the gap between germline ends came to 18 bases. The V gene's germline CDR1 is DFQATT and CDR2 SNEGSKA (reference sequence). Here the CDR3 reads CSAHSEETSSYNEQFF. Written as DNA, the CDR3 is TGCAGTGCCCACTCGGAAGAAACAAGCTCCTACAATGAGCAGTTCTTC.

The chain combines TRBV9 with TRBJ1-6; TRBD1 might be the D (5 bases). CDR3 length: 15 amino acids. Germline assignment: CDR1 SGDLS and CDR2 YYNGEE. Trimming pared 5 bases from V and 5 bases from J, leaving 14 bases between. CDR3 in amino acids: CASRGSGADNSPLHF. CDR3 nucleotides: TGTGCCAGCAGGGGGTCCGGGGCGGATAATTCACCCCTCCACTTT.

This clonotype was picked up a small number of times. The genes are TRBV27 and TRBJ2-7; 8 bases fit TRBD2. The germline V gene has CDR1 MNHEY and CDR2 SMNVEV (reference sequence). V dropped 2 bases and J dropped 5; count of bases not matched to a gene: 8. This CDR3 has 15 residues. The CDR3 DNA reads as TGTGCCAGCAGTTTACGTCGGGAGGGGAACAACGAGCAGTACTTC. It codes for CASSLRREGNNEQYF.

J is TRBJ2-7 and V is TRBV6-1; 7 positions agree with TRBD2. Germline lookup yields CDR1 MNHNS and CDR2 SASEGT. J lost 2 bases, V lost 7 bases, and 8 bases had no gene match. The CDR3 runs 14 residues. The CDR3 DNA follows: TGTGCCAGCACCCAGGGAGGGATGGCCTACGAGCAGTACTTC. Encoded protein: CASTQGGMAYEQYF.

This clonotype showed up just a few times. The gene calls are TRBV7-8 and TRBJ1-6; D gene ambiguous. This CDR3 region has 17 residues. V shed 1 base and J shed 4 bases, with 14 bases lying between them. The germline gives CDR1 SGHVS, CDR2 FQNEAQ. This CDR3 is CASSLVETGLYNSPLHF. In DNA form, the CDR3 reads TGTGCCAGCAGCTTAGTCGAGACGGGCTTATATAATTCACCCCTCCACTTT.

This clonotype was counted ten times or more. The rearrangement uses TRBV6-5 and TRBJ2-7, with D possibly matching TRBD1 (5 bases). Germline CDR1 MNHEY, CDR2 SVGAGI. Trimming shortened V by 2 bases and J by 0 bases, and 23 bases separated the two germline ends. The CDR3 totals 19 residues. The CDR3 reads CASSYGLKGPGKSSYEQYF. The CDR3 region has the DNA TGTGCCAGCAGTTACGGGCTCAAAGGACCAGGGAAAAGCTCCTACGAGCAGTACTTC.

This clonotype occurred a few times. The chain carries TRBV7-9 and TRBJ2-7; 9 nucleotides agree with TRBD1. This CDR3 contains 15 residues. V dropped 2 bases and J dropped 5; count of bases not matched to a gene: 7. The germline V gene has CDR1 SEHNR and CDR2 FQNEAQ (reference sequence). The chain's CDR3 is CASSLLQGAMDEQYF. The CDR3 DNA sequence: TGTGCCAGCAGCTTATTACAGGGGGCGATGGACGAGCAGTACTTC.

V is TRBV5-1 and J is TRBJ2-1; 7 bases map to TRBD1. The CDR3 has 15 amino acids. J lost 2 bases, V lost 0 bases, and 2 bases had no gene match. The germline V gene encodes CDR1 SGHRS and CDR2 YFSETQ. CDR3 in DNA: TGCGCCAGCAGCTTGGAGGGACAGACCTACAATGAGCAGTTCTTC. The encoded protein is CASSLEGQTYNEQFF.

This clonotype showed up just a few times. The CDR3 sequence is CASSPPGQGADQQFF. The DNA for the CDR3 is TGTGCCAGCAGCCCTCCGGGACAGGGCGCCGATCAGCAGTTCTTC. The rearrangement uses TRBV11-2 and TRBJ2-1, with TRBD1 matching 9 bases. The CDR3 contains 15 residues. CDR1 is SGHAT, CDR2 FQNNGV, per germline. Trimming took 5 bases from V and 11 from J; bases not matched to a gene: 13. Full variable domain (outside the CDR3, taken from reference TRBV11-2 and TRBJ2-1): EAGVAQSPRYKIIEKRQSVAFWCNPISGHATLYWYQQILGQGPKLLIQFQNNGVVDDSQLPKDRFSAERLKGVDSTLKIQPAKLEDSAVYLCASSPPGQGADQQFFGPGTRLTVL.